The present TCR beta chain was sequenced within a study of blood T cell repertoires in COVID-19. This CDR3 comprises 17 residues. With V trimmed by 3 bases and J by 3 bases, 13 bases remained unmatched. Germline V gene data show CDR1 as SGHRS and CDR2 as YFSETQ. Sequencing used immunoSEQ multiplex PCR; TCRdb keeps in-frame clones, though not all of them. The sample consists of 110,000 to 150,000 clones, 78% of them appearing once. Researchers sorted participants into cohorts using their self-reported clinical history. The sequenced sample was PBMCs or T cells enriched from blood (not recorded which). The V call is TRBV5-1, the J call TRBJ2-7; 9 bases fit TRBD1. The source of this sequence is a woman aged 45-59 years who had recovered from COVID-19. The CDR3 DNA sequence: TGCGCCAGCAGCTCGACGACAGGGGGGAACTGGGACTACGAGCAGTACTTC. This codes for CASSSTTGGNWDYEQYF.